This T cell receptor (beta chain) was sequenced for a study of cytomegalovirus exposure and HLA in healthy donors. Study-level results: Researchers left out some V segments, among them TRBV6-2 and TRBV6-3, as indistinguishable.

The PCR ran on 60 Vbeta and 13 Jbeta primers. Sequenced by immunoSEQ multiplex PCR; TCRdb stores in-frame clones only, minus some. The sample lists approximately 190,000 clones, 83% occurring once. The CDR3 extends over 16 amino acids. The germline V and J ends were trimmed by 2 bases and 0 bases, with 11 bases remaining between them. The germline V gene encodes CDR1 SGHRS and CDR2 YFSETQ. Worth noting for this clone: Its antigen is not identified.

The chain recombines TRBV5-1 with TRBJ1-4; weak D call: TRBD1 (6 bases). Sequenced sample: PBMCs. The receptor was derived from a man aged 35 to 55 in good health and CMV-seropositive. As DNA, the CDR3 is TGCGCCAGCAGCTTCGGACAGAGAGCAACTAATGAAAAACTGTTTTTT. It encodes CASSFGQRATNEKLFF.